This section outlines one T cell receptor (beta chain) sequence together with its context. Generated by immunoSEQ multiplex PCR, the TCRdb table keeps only in-frame clones and is missing some. The table has approximately 230,000 clones, roughly four fifths seen once; the top ten hold about 15%. This sample stems from a study of blood T cell repertoires in COVID-19. Study background: Some COVID-19 samples were acute and others convalescent; all came from the United States, Italy and Spain. Sources were T cells, B-cell-depleted T cells, or PBMCs; the material itself was cDNA or gDNA.

Enrollees, roughly 18 to 89 years old, lived in 24 US areas. Participants had their cohort set by participant-reported clinical history. The material sequenced was PBMCs or T cells enriched from blood (not recorded which). This TCR derives from a middle-aged man who had recovered from COVID-19.

The CDR3 region is CASRGGGITDTQYF. CDR3 in DNA: TGTGCCAGCAGGGGGGGAGGAATCACAGATACGCAGTATTTT. The chain recombines TRBV6-5 with TRBJ2-3; TRBD2 is a possible D gene (6 bases). CDR1 is MNHEY and CDR2 is SVGAGI in the germline V gene. Trimming took 6 bases from V and 2 from J, leaving 12 bases between them. This CDR3 is built from 14 residues.